This record covers a single T cell receptor (beta chain). Its target is unknown. V gave up 4 bases and J gave up 0 bases; unmatched junction bases: 4. Germline assignment: CDR1 MGHRA and CDR2 YSYEKL. This CDR3 comprises 15 residues. This specimen belongs to a study of T cell responses to AZD1222 COVID-19 vaccine. Study context: Pooled together were second doses at about 4 or about 12 weeks. Overall study findings and caveats: White British ancestry dominated among donors, who included more females, and clonal diversity was possibly underestimated. Seropositive at baseline were only 5 to 7 AZD1222 recipients.

Data came from immunoSEQ multiplex PCR; TCRdb stores just in-frame clones and leaves some out. The repertoire has under 95,000 clones, about 86% of them found once; the top ten carry under 9%. The TCR originated in an adult in good health. The sample here was peripheral blood, taken on day 0 of AZD1222 vaccination. This rearrangement joins TRBV4-1 to TRBJ2-7; TRBD2 matches at 9 bases. CDR3 nucleotide sequence: TGCGCCAGCAGCCGTATAGCGGGGGTCTCCTACGAGCAGTACTTC. Translated, it gives CASSRIAGVSYEQYF.